This T cell receptor beta chain was recorded in a study of regulatory T cells in long-lasting Graves disease. This clonotype was seen only a few times. No antigen is known for it. Study observations and caveats: TCR diversity in persistent Graves' patients was below that of newly diagnosed ones.

Regarding time point: newly diagnosed GD, antithyroid drugs for less than 3 months. Extracted RNA from PBMCs served as the source of the TCR library. Germline lookup yields CDR1 SGHVS and CDR2 FNYEAQ. V was clipped by 1 base and J by 0 bases, with 10 bases between them. CDR3 length equals 17 residues. Relying on iRepertoire HTBI primers and Arm-PCR of CDR3 regions, the team built TCR beta libraries. TCRdb analysed the multiplex PCR reads with MiXCR anew, one entry per CDR3 protein. The data contain about 620,000 distinct CDR3 sequences, about 15% of them singletons. In addition, the sample was reused for a study of T cells in Graves' hyperthyroidism and ophthalmopathy. That source notes: Each diagnosis was grounded in clinical symptoms, serum thyroxine and TRAb, thyroid ultrasound, and orbital computed tomography. Most thyroid clonotypes expanded above 0.001 were also detected in blood.

This receptor was identified in a woman in her thirties with Graves disease. The chain joins TRBV7-6 to TRBJ2-6, with D possibly TRBD1 on 5 matching bases. The input for sequencing was peripheral blood mononuclear cells (PBMCs), taken at new diagnosis, from a patient treated with antithyroid drugs. The DNA for the CDR3 is TGTGCCAGCAGCTTAGGGTTAAGGGGCTCTGGGGCCAACGTCCTGACTTTC. It specifies CASSLGLRGSGANVLTF.